This T cell receptor beta chain emerged from a study of T cell responses to AZD1222 COVID-19 vaccine. This clone has a handful of counts. The antigen is undetermined. Generated by immunoSEQ multiplex PCR, the TCRdb table keeps only in-frame clones and is missing some. The sample records 160,000 or so clones, 91% being singletons. Notes on the study in general: Clonal diversity was possibly underestimated, and the donors were mostly white British, with more females.

This sample comprised peripheral blood, obtained on day 0 of AZD1222 vaccination. The sequence came from an adult in good health.

CDR3: CASSPQTGLLSNQPQHF. The CDR3 nucleotides are TGTGCCAGCAGCCCACAGACAGGGTTGTTGAGCAATCAGCCCCAGCATTTT. V gene TRBV3-1 (or the pseudogene TRBV3-2) combines with J gene TRBJ1-5; 7 bases are a match to TRBD1. Looked up from germline, CDR1 is LGHDT and CDR2 is YNNKEL (reference sequence). The CDR3 consists of 17 residues. V lost 4 bases, J lost 1 base, and 10 bases stayed unmatched.